Reported below is one T cell receptor beta chain. Its antigen is not identified. A sample-barcoded 5' primer and a J-beta primer mix were used in a second PCR of about 6 to 12 cycles. MiXCR, applied by TCRdb to the 5' RACE reads, yields one record per CDR3 protein. The sample has about 640,000 distinct CDR3 sequences, about 54% seen once. The CDR3 loop spans 15 amino acids. Germline trimming cut 0 bases from V and 5 bases from J; bases unmatched to any gene: 5. Per the germline V gene, CDR1 is WNHNN and CDR2 is SYGVQD (reference sequence). These data come from a study of blood T cells in healthy people across ages. Overall study results and limits: Nothing was known about donor CMV status, and this possibly confounded expanded clonotype changes.

The chain carries TRBV10-1 and TRBJ2-3; 7 nucleotides align to TRBD2. The receptor was isolated from a man aged 55 to 70 in good health. The sequenced sample was blood. The chain's CDR3 is CASSESGGGGDTQYF. The DNA of the CDR3 is TGCGCCAGCAGTGAGTCTGGCGGGGGTGGAGATACGCAGTATTTT.